This TCR beta chain is drawn from a study of blood T cells in healthy people across ages. General study points: Older age went with lower TCR beta diversity per million T cells, in a roughly linear way. Lack of knowledge of donor CMV status possibly confounded expanded clonotype changes.

Details on this clonotype: As yet, its antigen is unknown.

CDR1 and CDR2 from the germline V gene are KGHSH and LQKENI. CDR3 length equals 16 residues. With V trimmed by 4 bases and J by 5 bases, 8 bases remained unmatched. Through a sample-barcoded 5' primer and a J-beta primer mix, a second PCR was run for about 6 to 12 cycles. TCRdb re-derived calls from the 5' RACE reads in MiXCR, one entry per CDR3 protein. The data hold about 1,400,000 distinct CDR3 sequences, with approximately 63% observed a single time. This receptor was identified in a man in his late teens or twenties in good health. V usage is TRBV18 and J usage is TRBJ2-2; the match to TRBD2 covers 9 bases. The sequenced material came from blood. CDR3 region: CASSRPGLADTGELFF. The CDR3 DNA sequence: TGTGCCAGCTCACGGCCGGGACTAGCCGATACCGGGGAGCTGTTTTTT.